The entry below gives a single TCR beta chain sequence along with its context. The data were taken from a study of blood T cell repertoires in COVID-19. This CDR3 is 14 amino acids long. The V gene lost 1 base and the J gene lost 5 bases, with 10 bases spanning the gap. Original processing methods: Amplification of reference gene primers was used by the study to estimate nucleated cell counts. Generated by immunoSEQ multiplex PCR, the TCRdb table keeps only in-frame clones and is missing some. V and J calls and clone size are given by that table; D and trimming were obtained from the DNA. The sample contains some 150,000 clones, over 80% of which appear only once.

The clonotype was recovered from a woman between 50 and 59 years old with acute or convalescent COVID-19. Sequencing input: peripheral blood. The J gene is TRBJ1-5, the V gene TRBV5-3; the D is unclear. TRBV5-3 is placed among ORFs of uncertain function. CDR3: CARSLRTVDQPQHF. The CDR3 region has the DNA TGTGCCAGAAGCTTGAGGACTGTGGATCAGCCCCAGCATTTT.